The 8 T cell receptor beta chains listed next were all sequenced from one sample in a study of blood T cell repertoires in COVID-19. The repertoire was sequenced with immunoSEQ multiplex PCR; TCRdb's copy has only in-frame clones and lacks some. The data hold approximately 320,000 clones, with roughly 90% observed a single time. The sequenced material came from PBMCs or T cells enriched from blood (not recorded which). These receptors were collected from a man aged 55 to 70 who had recovered from COVID-19.

CDR3 protein: CASSGPQGATEAFF. CDR3 in DNA: TGTGCCAGCAGTGGACCCCAGGGGGCGACTGAAGCTTTCTTT. The gene calls are TRBV28 and TRBJ1-1, with 8 bases fitting TRBD1. This CDR3 has 14 residues. The germline gives CDR1 MDHEN, CDR2 SYDVKM. V gave up 5 bases and J gave up 5 bases; unmatched junction bases: 7.

This clone was seen once. This chain uses TRBV9 with TRBJ1-4; weak D call: TRBD1 (5 bases). Deletions cut 2 bases from V and 8 bases from J, with 19 bases between. Germline CDR1 is SGDLS and CDR2 is YYNGEE. The CDR3 has 16 amino acids. CDR3 in DNA: TGTGCCAGCAGCGTTGACTCTCGGGCGGGGACCGAAAAACTGTTTTTT. It yields the protein CASSVDSRAGTEKLFF.

The CDR3 spells CASSQPDSPLHF. CDR3 bases: TGTGCCAGCAGCCAGCCGGATTCACCCCTCCACTTT. This rearrangement joins TRBV3-1 (or the pseudogene TRBV3-2) to TRBJ1-6; D is undetermined. V gave up 3 bases and J gave up 8 bases, with 5 bases separating them. Germline assignment: CDR1 LGHDT and CDR2 YNNKEL (reference sequence). The CDR3 loop spans 12 amino acids.

This rearrangement joins TRBV18 to TRBJ2-2; D is perhaps TRBD2 (5 bases). CDR1 KGHSH and CDR2 LQKENI come from the germline V gene. Trimming shortened V by 0 bases and J by 3 bases, and 8 bases separated the two germline ends. This CDR3 region has 15 residues. The CDR3 DNA reads TGTGCCAGCTCACCACCCGGACTGTACACCGGGGAGCTGTTTTTT. Amino acid sequence: CASSPPGLYTGELFF. The full variable domain, with the rest looked up from reference TRBV18 and TRBJ2-2, is NAGVMQNPRHLVRRRGQEARLRCSPMKGHSHVYWYRQLPEEGLKFMVYLQKENIIDESGMPKERFSAEFPKEGPSILRIQQVVRGDSAAYFCASSPPGLYTGELFFGEGSRLTVL.

The CDR3 region is CASGTGGQPQHF. The CDR3 nucleotides are TGTGCCAGCGGGACAGGGGGGCAGCCCCAGCATTTT. V is TRBV6-5 and J is TRBJ1-5; 11 nucleotides agree with TRBD1. This CDR3 region has 12 residues. Germline V lookup: CDR1 MNHEY, CDR2 SVGAGI. V lost 8 bases to trimming and J lost 7 bases; unmatched junction nucleotides: 1.

The genes are TRBV9 and TRBJ2-7; 8 bases fit TRBD1. This CDR3 has 15 residues. V lost 4 bases and J lost 3; bases outside the gene matches: 9. Germline values: CDR1 SGDLS, CDR2 YYNGEE. The CDR3 sequence: CASSLEGQAIYEQYF. The CDR3, as DNA: TGTGCCAGCAGCCTGGAGGGACAGGCGATCTACGAGCAGTACTTC.

The chain joins TRBV4-2 to TRBJ1-4; TRBD1 matches 8 bases. CDR1 and CDR2 (germline): LGHNA, YNFKEQ. The CDR3 runs to 14 residues. V lost 4 bases, J lost 3 bases, and 1 base stayed unmatched. CDR3 coding DNA: TGTGCCAGCAGCCCGACAGGGGCTAATGAAAAACTGTTTTTT. It translates to CASSPTGANEKLFF.

The V gene is TRBV6-2 or TRBV6-3, the J gene TRBJ1-2; 9 bases agree with TRBD1. This CDR3 has 16 residues. Germline assignment: CDR1 MNHEY and CDR2 SVGEGT. V lost 6 bases to trimming and J lost 4 bases; unmatched junction nucleotides: 12. DNA of the CDR3: TGTGCCAGCAGCCAAGCTACAGGGGGCTACATCTATGGCTACACCTTC. Encoded protein: CASSQATGGYIYGYTF.